This T cell receptor (beta chain) derives from a study of blood T cell repertoires in COVID-19. Study as a whole: T cells, B-cell-depleted T cells, or PBMCs supplied cDNA or gDNA.

V was pared by 3 bases and J by 1 base, with 21 bases of the junction left unmatched. Germline V gene lookup returns CDR1 SGDLS and CDR2 YYNGEE. The CDR3 is 22 amino acids. TCRdb keeps only in-frame clones here, not all; method: immunoSEQ multiplex PCR. The repertoire holds 280,000 or so clones, with around 90% as singletons. The gene calls are TRBV9 and TRBJ2-1, with 11 bases identical to TRBD1. This sequence was found in a man between 18 and 35 years old with active or convalescent COVID-19. Material for sequencing was peripheral blood. The CDR3 DNA sequence: TGTGCCAGCAGCGCACCCCCAGCGTGGGACAGGGGGGCGGAGTGGTCCTACAATGAGCAGTTCTTC. This codes for CASSAPPAWDRGAEWSYNEQFF.